These 25 T cell receptor beta chains were all obtained from the same sample, sequenced in a study of cytomegalovirus exposure and HLA in healthy donors. Primers included in the PCR were 60 Vbeta and 13 Jbeta primers. TCRdb's table, derived via immunoSEQ multiplex PCR, lists solely in-frame clones and lacks some. Among 120,000 to 150,000 clones listed, 82% were seen once. What was sequenced was PBMCs. These TCRs come from a man aged 18 to 29 in good health and CMV-seropositive.

V usage is TRBV6-5 and J usage is TRBJ2-3; TRBD2 matches 10 bases. CDR3 length: 15 amino acids. V trimming: 6 bases; J trimming: 7 bases; junction bases outside the gene matches: 10. Germline loops: CDR1 MNHEY, CDR2 SVGAGI. The CDR3 spells CASSPRLAGVNTQYF. CDR3 bases: TGTGCCAGCAGCCCGCGCCTAGCGGGAGTAAATACGCAGTATTTT.

The rearrangement joins TRBV7-3 to TRBJ2-2; 8 bases align to TRBD1. The CDR3 has 16 residues. CDR1 and CDR2 from the germline V gene are SGHTA and FQGTGA. The J segment lost 3 bases and the V segment lost 4 bases, leaving 7 bases of the junction unmatched. The DNA of the CDR3 is TGTGCCAGCAGCTACGGGACAGGCGAATACACCGGGGAGCTGTTTTTT. Protein: CASSYGTGEYTGELFF.

The chain couples TRBV5-6 to TRBJ1-5, with TRBD1 matching 7 bases. The CDR3 runs to 15 residues. Trimming at V came to 4 bases and at J to 3 bases, leaving 7 bases not matched to a gene. Germline lookup yields CDR1 SGHDT and CDR2 YYEEEE. In nucleotides, the CDR3 is TGTGCCAGCAGCAGAGGGGACAGAAACAATCAGCCCCAGCATTTT. Amino acid sequence: CASSRGDRNNQPQHF.

V is TRBV6-5 and J is TRBJ2-7; 12 bases fit TRBD2. The CDR3 totals 13 residues. Germline loops: CDR1 MNHEY, CDR2 SVGAGI. V shed 6 bases and J 7 bases; nucleotides not matched to a gene: 4. CDR3 nucleotide sequence: TGTGCCAGCAGCCAGGGACTAGCGGGTGAGCAGTACTTC. This encodes CASSQGLAGEQYF.

The table lists this clone with a count of one. The CDR3 DNA reads TGTGCCAGCAGTGAAACCAGGGAGACCCAGTACTTC. Translated, it gives CASSETRETQYF. V and J are TRBV6-1 and TRBJ2-5; D is uncertain. Germline CDR1 and CDR2: MNHNS and SASEGT. The CDR3 totals 12 residues. V shed 2 bases and J shed 5 bases, with 6 bases lying between them.

In its sample, this clone was seen a few times. The V gene is TRBV7-6, the J gene TRBJ1-1; D might be TRBD1 (5 bases). Germline V CDR1 and CDR2: SGHVS, FNYEAQ. The CDR3 covers 15 residues. The V end was cut by 1 base, the J end by 4 bases, with 13 bases between. The CDR3 DNA is TGTGCCAGCAGCTTAGGAGGGACCGGGGGCACTGAAGCTTTCTTT. Its protein is CASSLGGTGGTEAFF.

The rearrangement joins TRBV7-2 to TRBJ2-7; 13 bases line up with TRBD2. V was clipped by 5 bases and J by 7 bases; unmatched bases: 8. Germline CDR1 SGHTA, CDR2 FQGNSA. The CDR3 loop spans 15 amino acids. CDR3 amino acids: CASSPRTSGSSEQYF. The CDR3 DNA follows: TGTGCCAGCAGCCCTCGGACTAGCGGGAGTAGTGAGCAGTACTTC.

There are a few counts of this clone. The rearrangement links TRBV7-8 to TRBJ2-7; tentative D call: TRBD1 (5 bases). Germline loops: CDR1 SGHVS, CDR2 FQNEAQ. CDR3 length: 16 residues. Deletions cut 7 bases from V and 2 bases from J, with 21 bases between. The CDR3 sequence: CASTLGGPQGAYEQYF. CDR3 nucleotide sequence: TGTGCCAGCACCCTAGGTGGGCCCCAAGGGGCCTACGAGCAGTACTTC.

The genes are TRBV28 and TRBJ2-7, with 7 bases identical to TRBD2. Germline loops: CDR1 MDHEN, CDR2 SYDVKM. The CDR3 extends over 12 amino acids. V shed 6 bases, J shed 1 base, and the junction held 0 bases outside the gene matches. The CDR3 loop is CASSGGSYEQYF. Here the CDR3 DNA reads TGTGCCAGCAGCGGGGGGTCCTACGAGCAGTACTTC.

Of note for this clone: A read error may account for a junction end that differs from germline. This rearrangement joins TRBV7-7 to TRBJ2-7; the D gene is possibly TRBD1 (6 bases). The CDR3 loop spans 13 amino acids. Per germline, CDR1 SSHAT and CDR2 FNYEAQ (reference sequence). CDR3 loop: CASSIGQSYEQYF. CDR3 in DNA: TGTGCTAGCAGCATAGGACAGTCCTACGAGCAGTACTTC.

This chain joins TRBV5-1 and TRBJ1-2, with D unclear. Trimming removed 4 bases from V and 4 bases from J, with 17 bases in between. CDR3 size: 15 residues. Germline V lookup: CDR1 SGHRS, CDR2 YFSETQ. The CDR3 nucleotides are TGCGCCAGCAGCCCGGAGGACCCCAAGGGCTATGGCTACACCTTC. It codes for CASSPEDPKGYGYTF.

This clone was observed once. The gene calls are TRBV5-5 and TRBJ2-1; the match to TRBD1 covers 7 bases. CDR3 length: 18 residues. Germline CDR1 is SGHKS and CDR2 is YYEKEE (reference sequence). Trimming took 3 bases from V and 0 from J; bases not matched to a gene: 12. The CDR3 loop reads CASSSTGTGASSYNEQFF. The DNA of the CDR3 is TGTGCCAGCAGCTCGACAGGGACCGGGGCTAGCTCCTACAATGAGCAGTTCTTC.

Only a few counts were recorded for this clone. The chain combines TRBV5-4 with TRBJ2-3; no definite D call. CDR1 and CDR2 from the germline V gene are SGHNT and YYREEE (reference sequence). The V and J ends lost 5 bases and 0 bases respectively, with 16 bases between them. The CDR3 contains 16 residues. The CDR3 region is CASSPSAAASTDTQYF. The DNA of the CDR3 is TGTGCCAGCAGTCCCTCGGCGGCGGCTAGCACAGATACGCAGTATTTT.

V usage is TRBV2 and J usage is TRBJ1-2; TRBD1 might be the D (5 bases). Germline CDR1 reads SNHLY; CDR2 reads FYNNEI. Trimming shortened V by 5 bases and J by 2 bases, and 15 bases separated the two germline ends. This CDR3 region has 15 residues. The CDR3 sequence: CASSPLRTTNYGYTF. CDR3 DNA sequence: TGTGCCAGCAGTCCCCTTCGGACAACCAACTATGGCTACACCTTC.

The gene calls are TRBV6-5 and TRBJ2-7; 9 bases fit TRBD2. Germline V gene lookup returns CDR1 MNHEY and CDR2 SVGAGI. V lost 0 bases and J lost 4; bases outside the gene matches: 7. The CDR3 extends over 16 amino acids. CDR3 residues: CASSYSGLAGRYEQYF. The CDR3 DNA reads TGTGCCAGCAGTTACTCGGGGCTAGCGGGGAGATACGAGCAGTACTTC.

This clone was seen more than once but under ten times. The chain is built from TRBV6-5 and TRBJ2-7; 10 bases are a match to TRBD2. CDR1 and CDR2 (germline): MNHEY, SVGAGI. V trimming: 2 bases; J trimming: 2 bases; junction bases outside the gene matches: 0. The CDR3 consists of 14 residues. CDR3 DNA: TGTGCCAGCAGTTACGGGACTAGCGCCTACGAGCAGTACTTC. Amino acids: CASSYGTSAYEQYF.

This chain connects TRBV9 to TRBJ2-1; tentative D call: TRBD2 (5 bases). Germline V gene data show CDR1 as SGDLS and CDR2 as YYNGEE. The CDR3 runs 16 residues. V was cut by 0 bases and J by 8 bases, with 18 bases left in between. CDR3 amino acids: CASSVGHGPTIDEQFF. Written as DNA, the CDR3 is TGTGCCAGCAGCGTAGGGCATGGTCCGACTATTGATGAGCAGTTCTTC.

This clone was recorded a few times. The rearrangement joins TRBV28 to TRBJ2-7, with D perhaps TRBD2 (5 bases). Deletions cut 8 bases from V and 5 bases from J, with 22 bases between. The CDR3 length is 15 residues. CDR1 is MDHEN, CDR2 SYDVKM, per germline. CDR3 in DNA: TGTGCCAGCTCAAACGCGGGCCCCCGAGTCGACGAGCAGTACTTC. Its protein is CASSNAGPRVDEQYF.

The DNA for the CDR3 is TGTGCCAGCCGTGGGGGTAGGGGGCCTGAAAAACTGTTTTTT. Translated, it gives CASRGGRGPEKLFF. J is TRBJ1-4 and V is TRBV6-5, with 7 bases fitting TRBD1. This CDR3 is built from 14 residues. Looked up from germline, CDR1 is MNHEY and CDR2 is SVGAGI. With 8 bases clipped from V and 7 bases from J, the junction kept 10 bases outside the gene matches.

The chain recombines TRBV10-2 with TRBJ2-3; 8 nucleotides agree with TRBD2. The CDR3 spans 13 residues. Germline trimming cut 7 bases from V and 3 bases from J; bases unmatched to any gene: 3. Germline V gene sequence: CDR1 WSHSY, CDR2 SAAADI. The CDR3, as DNA: TGCGCCAGCATAAGCGGGAGAACAGATACGCAGTATTTT. Its translation: CASISGRTDTQYF.

This clone was picked up one time. The V and J genes are TRBV10-1 and TRBJ2-5, with 10 bases fitting TRBD1. The end of the DNA aligns better with TRBJ2-7, so the J call may be wrong. Per germline, CDR1 WNHNN and CDR2 SYGVQD (reference sequence). This CDR3 spans 13 amino acids. The DNA for the CDR3 is TGCGCCAGTGCCGGGACAGGGGACGACGAGCAGTACTTC. This sequence encodes CASAGTGDDEQYF.

V and J are TRBV6-1 and TRBJ1-5; D is undetermined. Germline V lookup: CDR1 MNHNS, CDR2 SASEGT. This CDR3 is 15 amino acids long. Trimming shortened V by 6 bases and J by 3 bases, and 15 bases separated the two germline ends. The CDR3: CASRTIQGSNQPQHF. CDR3 nucleotide sequence: TGTGCCAGCAGGACAATACAAGGATCCAATCAGCCCCAGCATTTT.

The V call is TRBV28, the J call TRBJ2-3; 7 bases are shared with TRBD1. The trim removed 10 bases at V and 0 bases at J, leaving 13 bases unmatched. Germline V gene data show CDR1 as MDHEN and CDR2 as SYDVKM. The CDR3 extends over 16 amino acids. CDR3 bases: TGTGCCACCTACATAGACAGGGCGTTTAGCACAGATACGCAGTATTTT. Translated, it gives CATYIDRAFSTDTQYF. The variable domain in full, with the rest retrieved from reference TRBV28 and TRBJ2-3, is DVKVTQSSRYLVKRTGEKVFLECVQDMDHENMFWYRQDPGLGLRLIYFSYDVKMKEKGDIPEGYSVSREKKERFSLILESASTNQTSMYLCATYIDRAFSTDTQYFGPGTRLTVL.

This sequence joins TRBV29-1 and TRBJ1-2; TRBD1 might be the D (5 bases). CDR1 is SQVTM and CDR2 is ANQGSEA in the germline V gene. This CDR3 has 11 residues. The V gene lost 4 bases and the J gene lost 3 bases, with 6 bases spanning the gap. CDR3 coding DNA: TGCAGCGTTGGGGGGGACTATGGCTACACCTTC. It is translated as CSVGGDYGYTF.

The chain joins TRBV6-1 to TRBJ2-7, with 7 bases aligning to TRBD2. V lost 3 bases, J lost 1 base, and 0 bases stayed unmatched. CDR1 is MNHNS and CDR2 is SASEGT in the germline V gene. CDR3 length: 13 amino acids. The CDR3 spells CASSDSGSYEQYF. CDR3 nucleotide sequence: TGTGCCAGCAGTGATAGCGGGTCCTACGAGCAGTACTTC.